This TCR beta chain is from a study of blood T cell repertoires in COVID-19. Study-wide background: T cells, B-cell-depleted T cells, or PBMCs provided the cDNA or gDNA that served as material.

This CDR3 has 12 residues. The germline V gene encodes CDR1 SNHLY and CDR2 FYNNEI. V lost 11 bases and J 2 bases, leaving 11 bases between the germline ends. As originally analysed: Amplifying reference gene primers gave estimates of nucleated cell counts. The repertoire was sequenced with immunoSEQ multiplex PCR; TCRdb's copy has only in-frame clones and lacks some. V and J calls and clone size are given by that table; D and trimming were obtained from the DNA. This table has approximately 110,000 clones, 84% appearing once. The specimen was peripheral blood. This TCR was recovered from a woman in her fifties or sixties with acute or convalescent COVID-19. This chain joins TRBV2 and TRBJ2-3, with TRBD2 as a possible D gene (6 bases). CDR3 loop: CASRELTDTQYF. In DNA, the CDR3 is TGTGCCTCCCGGGAGCTCACAGATACGCAGTATTTT.